This T cell receptor beta chain derives from a study of blood T cell repertoires in COVID-19. The germline gives CDR1 DFQATT, CDR2 SNEGSKA (reference sequence). With 3 bases removed from V and 5 bases from J, the gap between germline ends came to 8 bases. The CDR3 totals 11 residues. Sequenced by immunoSEQ multiplex PCR; TCRdb stores in-frame clones only, minus some. The sample has roughly 390,000 clones, approximately 87% seen once. Sequencing was done on a sample of peripheral blood. This chain uses TRBV20-1 with TRBJ2-7; a weak D match, TRBD1 (5 bases). The source is a woman in her twenties or thirties with COVID-19, enrolled during active disease. The CDR3 coding sequence is TGCAGTGCTAGTCAGGGTCACGAGCAGTACTTC. The encoded protein is CSASQGHEQYF.